This entry features one TCR beta chain sequence. Each contributor possessed a minimum of one pre-ART and a minimum of two post-ART PBMC samples. Every single participant having HIV got treatment inside the United States. This record comes from a study of long-term antiretroviral therapy in people with HIV. Study at large: It was about a decade before the 2015 immediate-ART recommendation that the earliest samples were taken.

The assay, immunoSEQ v3.0, was run at survey level. Sequencing targeted roughly 35,000-55,000 T-cell genomes per sample. The method was immunoSEQ multiplex PCR; TCRdb's version includes in-frame clones alone and lacks a portion of them. The sample consists of about 16,000 clones, around 94% of them appearing once. The sequencing here drew on unsorted PBMCs, taken 6 to 6.5 years after starting antiretroviral therapy. This TCR came from a woman between 45 and 65 years old with HIV.

CDR3 sequence (DNA): TGTGCCAGTAGTATTGGAGCTAGCGGGAGAAATGAGCAGTTCTTC. This codes for CASSIGASGRNEQFF. The V gene is TRBV19, the J gene TRBJ2-1; TRBD2 agrees at 10 bases. Trimming cost V 3 bases and J 7 bases; bases outside gene matches: 6. Germline V lookup: CDR1 LNHDA, CDR2 SQIVND (reference sequence). This CDR3 has 15 residues.